This TCR beta chain stems from a study of blood T cell repertoires in COVID-19. Original processing methods: For nucleated cells, counts were estimated from reference gene primer amplification. Sequenced by immunoSEQ multiplex PCR; TCRdb stores in-frame clones only, minus some. That table gives V, J and clone size, and the DNA gave D and trimming. Of around 180,000 clones in the sample, approximately 86% were seen once. CDR1 and CDR2 from the germline V gene are SQVTM and ANQGSEA. With 3 bases removed from V and 13 bases from J, the gap between germline ends came to 15 bases. This CDR3 is built from 11 residues.

This receptor was identified in a man at least 80 years old with COVID-19, enrolled during active disease. V gene TRBV29-1 combines with J gene TRBJ1-1; the D gene is possibly TRBD1 (6 bases). Source material: peripheral blood. The CDR3 DNA sequence: TGCAGCGTTGATGGCGGGGGCGCGGGTTTCTTT. Translating gives CSVDGGGAGFF.